The 23 T cell receptor beta chains given below trace back to one sample, sequenced in a study of T cells in localized non-small cell lung cancer. Libraries were prepared by immunoSEQ multiplex PCR; TCRdb keeps only in-frame clonotypes and omits some of them. The sample holds roughly 38,000 clones, around nine tenths seen once. The sequenced sample was peripheral blood, obtained before any cancer treatment. The receptor set was obtained from a man aged 18-55 years with stage I lung adenocarcinoma.

This clone appeared once. This chain connects TRBV9 to TRBJ1-5; D perhaps matches TRBD1 (5 bases). In germline, CDR1 is SGDLS, CDR2 YYNGEE. This CDR3 spans 14 amino acids. V lost 0 bases to trimming and J lost 7 bases, with 11 bases between them. The CDR3, as DNA: TGTGCCAGCAGCGTAGGCAGGGTGGGGCAGCCCCAGCATTTT. Protein: CASSVGRVGQPQHF.

This clone was found once. This chain links TRBV11-2 with TRBJ2-7, with TRBD1 matching 8 bases. Germline V gene lookup returns CDR1 SGHAT and CDR2 FQNNGV. The trim removed 5 bases at V and 3 bases at J, leaving 3 bases unmatched. The CDR3 runs 13 residues. The CDR3 DNA reads as TGTGCCAGCAGCGTCGGACAGGGCTACGAGCAGTACTTC. It specifies CASSVGQGYEQYF.

The chain carries TRBV7-2 and TRBJ2-5; 13 bases fit TRBD2. Germline loops: CDR1 SGHTA, CDR2 FQGNSA. Trimming cost V 4 bases and J 7 bases; bases outside gene matches: 3. The CDR3 is made up of 14 amino acids. The DNA of the CDR3 is TGTGCCAGCAGCTCGACTAGCGGGGGGAGGACCCAGTACTTC. The encoded protein is CASSSTSGGRTQYF.

The rearrangement joins TRBV6-1 to TRBJ1-5; no clear D gene. The CDR3 has 15 amino acids. Per germline, CDR1 MNHNS and CDR2 SASEGT. V gave up 4 bases and J gave up 0 bases, with 10 bases separating them. CDR3 amino acids: CASSVDLNSNQPQHF. In DNA form, the CDR3 reads TGTGCCAGCAGTGTAGACCTTAATAGCAATCAGCCCCAGCATTTT.

V gene TRBV5-1 combines with J gene TRBJ1-3; maybe TRBD1 (5 bases). The germline CDR1 and CDR2 sequences are SGHRS and YFSETQ. V gave up 4 bases and J gave up 1 base, with 9 bases separating them. The CDR3 loop spans 14 amino acids. CDR3 sequence: CASSPDNSGNTIYF. In nucleotides, the CDR3 is TGCGCCAGCAGCCCGGACAATTCTGGAAACACCATATATTTT.

The rearrangement joins TRBV5-1 to TRBJ2-4; D unresolved. The CDR3 covers 12 residues. CDR1 is SGHRS, CDR2 YFSETQ, per germline. Trimming left V 0 bases short and J 6 bases short, with 4 bases between. Here the CDR3 reads CASSLEGNIQYF. Here the CDR3 DNA reads TGCGCCAGCAGCTTGGAGGGAAACATTCAGTACTTC.

This chain joins TRBV5-5 and TRBJ1-2; 9 bases map to TRBD1. V shed 3 bases and J 7 bases; nucleotides not matched to a gene: 7. Germline-derived CDR1 and CDR2 are SGHKS and YYEKEE (reference sequence). The CDR3 consists of 14 residues. The CDR3 is CASSWDRVGVGYTF. The CDR3 bases are TGTGCCAGCAGCTGGGACAGGGTAGGAGTTGGCTACACCTTC. The full variable domain, completed using reference TRBV5-5 and TRBJ1-2, is DAGVTQSPTHLIKTRGQQVTLRCSPISGHKSVSWYQQVLGQGPQFIFQYYEKEERGRGNFPDRFSARQFPNYSSELNVNALLLGDSALYLCASSWDRVGVGYTFGSGTRLTVV.

The chain joins TRBV13 to TRBJ1-3; 7 bases map to TRBD1. The CDR3 sequence is 14 residues long. In germline, CDR1 is PRHDT, CDR2 FYEKMQ (reference sequence). V shed 3 bases, J shed 1 base, and the junction held 0 bases outside the gene matches. The CDR3 nucleotides read TGTGCCAGCAGCTTGACAGGGTCTGGAAACACCATATATTTT. Residues: CASSLTGSGNTIYF.

CDR3 loop: CASSPLGGGRSQPQHF. As DNA, the CDR3 is TGTGCCAGCAGTCCCTTAGGGGGTGGTCGTTCTCAGCCCCAGCATTTT. The chain has TRBV27 and TRBJ1-5; D is possibly TRBD1 (6 bases). Trimming left V 5 bases short and J 6 bases short, with 20 bases between. Looked up from germline, CDR1 is MNHEY and CDR2 is SMNVEV (reference sequence). The CDR3 runs 16 residues.

The V gene is TRBV5-1, the J gene TRBJ1-2, with TRBD1 matching over 9 bases. Losses at the gene ends were 4 bases for V and 6 bases for J; bases not matched to a gene: 10. The CDR3 runs 15 residues. CDR1 and CDR2 (germline): SGHRS, YFSETQ. The CDR3 DNA reads TGCGCCAGCAGCGAAGGTGCCGGGACAGGGCATGGCTACACCTTC. Translated: CASSEGAGTGHGYTF.

By sample fraction, this clone is medium-sized. J is TRBJ2-3 and V is TRBV9; D ambiguous. This CDR3 comprises 13 residues. Deletions cut 0 bases from V and 3 bases from J, with 5 bases between. CDR1 and CDR2 from the germline V gene are SGDLS and YYNGEE. CDR3 nucleotides: TGTGCCAGCAGCGTAGCTACGACAGATACGCAGTATTTT. Encoded protein: CASSVATTDTQYF.

V usage is TRBV27 and J usage is TRBJ2-7; D tentatively reads TRBD1 or TRBD2 (7 bases each). Germline CDR1 and CDR2: MNHEY and SMNVEV (reference sequence). Deletions cut 4 bases from V and 3 bases from J, with 13 bases between. The CDR3 sequence is 14 residues long. CDR3 residues: CASSYRGGHYEQYF. The CDR3 DNA sequence: TGTGCCAGCAGTTACAGGGGAGGGCACTACGAGCAGTACTTC.

This sequence joins TRBV5-1 and TRBJ1-6; the D gene is possibly TRBD1 (5 bases). Per germline, CDR1 SGHRS and CDR2 YFSETQ. This CDR3 spans 16 amino acids. V was clipped by 0 bases and J by 6 bases, with 13 bases between them. This chain's CDR3 is CASSLGTGTGNSPLHF. The CDR3 DNA follows: TGCGCCAGCAGCTTGGGTACAGGCACGGGTAATTCACCCCTCCACTTT. The full variable domain, rest sourced from reference TRBV5-1 and TRBJ1-6, is KAGVTQTPRYLIKTRGQQVTLSCSPISGHRSVSWYQQTPGQGLQFLFEYFSETQRNKGNFPGRFSGRQFSNSRSEMNVSTLELGDSALYLCASSLGTGTGNSPLHFGNGTRLTVT.

The genes are TRBV30 and TRBJ1-4; no reliable D call. Germline V CDR1 and CDR2: GTSNPN, SVGIG (reference sequence). The CDR3 sequence is 15 residues long. V lost 0 bases to trimming and J lost 0 bases, with 8 bases between them. CDR3 coding DNA: TGTGCCTGGAGTGTACGCGAAGCAACTAATGAAAAACTGTTTTTT. Protein sequence: CAWSVREATNEKLFF.

This clone was picked up one time. The V call is TRBV6-6, the J call TRBJ2-5; D gene ambiguous. CDR1 is MNHNY, CDR2 SVGAGI, per germline (reference sequence). The CDR3 is 12 residues long. Trimming took off 7 bases at V and 1 base at J, with 7 bases between the two ends. The CDR3 sequence: CASKKRQETQYF. Written as DNA, the CDR3 is TGTGCCAGCAAGAAGCGCCAAGAGACCCAGTACTTC.

The DNA of the CDR3 is TGTGCCAGCAGCCAAGAGGAGCGGCAGCCCCAGCATTTT. As protein: CASSQEERQPQHF. V gene TRBV14 combines with J gene TRBJ1-5; D call uncertain. Germline V gene lookup returns CDR1 SGHDN and CDR2 FVKESK. Between the trimmed V and J ends, which lost 0 bases and 7 bases, there was a span of 7 bases. This CDR3 comprises 13 residues.

This sequence joins TRBV7-2 and TRBJ2-3; tentative D call: TRBD1 (6 bases). V was pared by 5 bases and J by 2 bases, with 11 bases between. This CDR3 has 14 amino acids. Germline CDR1 SGHTA, CDR2 FQGNSA. This CDR3 is CASSVTGFTDTQYF. In DNA, the CDR3 is TGTGCCAGCAGCGTCACAGGGTTCACAGATACGCAGTATTTT.

The V and J genes are TRBV11-3 and TRBJ2-5; the D is unclear. The CDR3 has 15 residues. V lost 1 base and J 1 base, leaving 10 bases between the germline ends. From germline, CDR1 is SGHNT and CDR2 YENEEA. The CDR3 loop is CASSLGQTPQETQYF. CDR3 DNA: TGTGCCAGCAGCTTAGGGCAGACTCCCCAAGAGACCCAGTACTTC.

V usage is TRBV11-2 and J usage is TRBJ2-7, with D maybe TRBD2 (6 bases). The CDR3 contains 15 residues. V lost 5 bases to trimming and J lost 3 bases, with 17 bases between them. Germline V CDR1 and CDR2: SGHAT, FQNNGV. The DNA for the CDR3 is TGTGCCAGCAGCCCACGTCGGGGACTCAGCTACGAGCAGTACTTC. It codes for CASSPRRGLSYEQYF.

This clone was recorded once. This chain joins TRBV5-4 and TRBJ1-5; D unclear. V was pared by 2 bases and J by 6 bases, with 6 bases between. The V gene's germline CDR1 is SGHNT and CDR2 YYREEE (reference sequence). This CDR3 is 12 amino acids long. The DNA for the CDR3 is TGTGCCAGCAGCTTCAAAGGTCAGCCCCAGCATTTT. Translated: CASSFKGQPQHF.

The chain recombines TRBV19 with TRBJ2-3, with D hard to call. The CDR3 has 15 residues. The V and J ends lost 7 bases and 1 base respectively, with 15 bases between them. From germline, CDR1 is LNHDA and CDR2 SQIVND (reference sequence). CDR3 sequence: CASMGFARGTDTQYF. The CDR3 DNA reads TGTGCCAGTATGGGGTTCGCTCGGGGCACAGATACGCAGTATTTT.

The chain recombines TRBV5-4 with TRBJ2-1; 12 bases map to TRBD2. Trimming at V came to 0 bases and at J to 13 bases, leaving 11 bases not matched to a gene. The CDR3 is made up of 16 amino acids. Germline values: CDR1 SGHNT, CDR2 YYREEE (reference sequence). In DNA, the CDR3 is TGTGCCAGCAGCTTGGTGTCTAGCGGGGGGGCCGGTAGTCAGTTCTTC. Translation: CASSLVSSGGAGSQFF.

The chain has TRBV5-6 and TRBJ1-2; TRBD1 is a possible D gene (6 bases). The CDR3 has 12 amino acids. CDR1 and CDR2 (germline): SGHDT, YYEEEE. V lost 4 bases, J lost 8 bases, and 12 bases lay in between. Here the CDR3 DNA reads TGTGCCAGCAGCGGTAGAACAGGGGGCTACACCTTC. Translating it yields CASSGRTGGYTF. Full variable domain (remainder filled in from reference TRBV5-6 and TRBJ1-2): DAGVTQSPTHLIKTRGQQVTLRCSPKSGHDTVSWYQQALGQGPQFIFQYYEEEERQRGNFPDRFSGHQFPNYSSELNVNALLLGDSALYLCASSGRTGGYTFGSGTRLTVV.